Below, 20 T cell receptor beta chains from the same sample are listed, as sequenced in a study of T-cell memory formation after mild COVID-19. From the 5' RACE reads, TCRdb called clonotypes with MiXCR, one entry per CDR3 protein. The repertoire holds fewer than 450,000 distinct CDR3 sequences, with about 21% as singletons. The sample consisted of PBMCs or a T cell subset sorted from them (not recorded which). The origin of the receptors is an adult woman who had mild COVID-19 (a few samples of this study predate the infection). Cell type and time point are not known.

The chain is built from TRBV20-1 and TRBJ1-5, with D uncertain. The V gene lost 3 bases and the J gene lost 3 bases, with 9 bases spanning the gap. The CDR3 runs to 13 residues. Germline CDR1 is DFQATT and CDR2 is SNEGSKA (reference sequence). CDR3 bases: TGCAGTGCTAGGGAGAACCTCAATCAGCCCCAGCATTTT. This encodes CSARENLNQPQHF.

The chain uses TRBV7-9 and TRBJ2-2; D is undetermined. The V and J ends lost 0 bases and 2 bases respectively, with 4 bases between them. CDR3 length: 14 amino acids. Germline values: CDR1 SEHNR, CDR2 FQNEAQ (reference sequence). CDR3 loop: CASSLADNTGELFF. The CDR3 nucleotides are TGTGCCAGCAGCTTAGCGGATAACACCGGGGAGCTGTTTTTT.

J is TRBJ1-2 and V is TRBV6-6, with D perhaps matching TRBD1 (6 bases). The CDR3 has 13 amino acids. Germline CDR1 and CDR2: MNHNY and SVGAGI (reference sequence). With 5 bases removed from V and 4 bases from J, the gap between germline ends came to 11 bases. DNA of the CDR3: TGTGCCAGCAGTGAGGGACACATCTATGGCTACACCTTC. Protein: CASSEGHIYGYTF.

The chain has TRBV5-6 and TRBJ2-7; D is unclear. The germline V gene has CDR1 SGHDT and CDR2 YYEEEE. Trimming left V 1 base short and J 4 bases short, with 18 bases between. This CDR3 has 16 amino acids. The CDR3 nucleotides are TGTGCCAGCAGCTTGTTTGGGTTAGAGGCTTTTTACGAGCAGTACTTC. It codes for CASSLFGLEAFYEQYF.

The CDR3 DNA follows: TGTGCCAGCAGTCGGACAGGGGGCGTCAGCAATCAGCCCCAGCATTTT. This gives the protein CASSRTGGVSNQPQHF. V is TRBV12-3 or TRBV12-4 and J is TRBJ1-5; 11 bases match TRBD1. V trimming: 5 bases; J trimming: 1 base; junction bases outside the gene matches: 4. This CDR3 comprises 16 residues.

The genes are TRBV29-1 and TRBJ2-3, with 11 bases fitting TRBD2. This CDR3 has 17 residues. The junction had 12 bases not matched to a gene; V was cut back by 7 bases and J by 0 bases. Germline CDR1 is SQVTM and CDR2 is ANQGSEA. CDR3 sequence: CSAEIIAGGTSTDTQYF. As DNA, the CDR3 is TGCAGCGCCGAAATCATAGCGGGGGGGACTAGCACAGATACGCAGTATTTT.

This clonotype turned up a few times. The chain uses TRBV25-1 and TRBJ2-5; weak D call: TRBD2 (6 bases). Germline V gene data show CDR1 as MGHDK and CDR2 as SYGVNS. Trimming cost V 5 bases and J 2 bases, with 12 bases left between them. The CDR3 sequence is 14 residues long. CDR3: CASSTGGLQETQYF. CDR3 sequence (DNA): TGTGCCAGCAGTACCGGGGGATTGCAAGAGACCCAGTACTTC.

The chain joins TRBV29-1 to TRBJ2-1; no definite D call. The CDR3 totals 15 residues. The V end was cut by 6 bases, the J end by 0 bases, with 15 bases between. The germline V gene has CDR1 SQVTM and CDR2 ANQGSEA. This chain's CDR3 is CSVHTAPSSYNEQFF. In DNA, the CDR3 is TGCAGCGTGCACACAGCTCCAAGCTCCTACAATGAGCAGTTCTTC.

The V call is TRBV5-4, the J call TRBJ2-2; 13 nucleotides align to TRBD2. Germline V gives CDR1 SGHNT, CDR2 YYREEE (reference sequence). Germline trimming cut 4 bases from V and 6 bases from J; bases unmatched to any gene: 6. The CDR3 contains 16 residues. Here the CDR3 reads CASSPRTSGGSGELFF. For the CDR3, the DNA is TGTGCCAGCAGCCCACGGACTAGCGGGGGATCCGGGGAGCTGTTTTTT.

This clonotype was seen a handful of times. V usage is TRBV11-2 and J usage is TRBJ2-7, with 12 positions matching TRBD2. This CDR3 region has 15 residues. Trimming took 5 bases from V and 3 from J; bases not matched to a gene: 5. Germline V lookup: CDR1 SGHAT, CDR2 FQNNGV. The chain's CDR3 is CASSLLAGGVYEQYF. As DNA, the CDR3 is TGTGCCAGCAGCCTCCTAGCGGGGGGGGTCTACGAGCAGTACTTC.

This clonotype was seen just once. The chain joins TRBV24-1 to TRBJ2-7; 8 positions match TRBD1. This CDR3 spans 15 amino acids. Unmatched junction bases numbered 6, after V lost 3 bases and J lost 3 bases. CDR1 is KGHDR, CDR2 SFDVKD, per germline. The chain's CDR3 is CATSDGTGAHYEQYF. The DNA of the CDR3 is TGTGCCACCAGTGATGGGACAGGCGCCCACTACGAGCAGTACTTC.

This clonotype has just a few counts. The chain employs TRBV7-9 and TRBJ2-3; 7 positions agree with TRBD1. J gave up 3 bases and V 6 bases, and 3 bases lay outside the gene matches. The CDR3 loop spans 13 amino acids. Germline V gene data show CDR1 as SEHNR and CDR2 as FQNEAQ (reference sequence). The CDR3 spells CASRPGGTDTQYF. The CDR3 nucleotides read TGTGCCAGCAGGCCAGGGGGTACAGATACGCAGTATTTT.

In DNA form, the CDR3 reads TGTGCCAGCAGCTTGGGTAGGGGCCTACCCACAGATACGCAGTATTTT. Amino acids: CASSLGRGLPTDTQYF. This chain joins TRBV13 and TRBJ2-3, with a weak D call TRBD1 (5 bases). Per germline, CDR1 PRHDT and CDR2 FYEKMQ (reference sequence). The V and J ends lost 3 bases and 2 bases respectively, with 15 bases between them. CDR3 length: 16 amino acids. The full variable domain, with the rest looked up from reference TRBV13 and TRBJ2-3, is AAGVIQSPRHLIKEKRETATLKCYPIPRHDTVYWYQQGPGQDPQFLISFYEKMQSDKGSIPDRFSAQQFSDYHSELNMSSLELGDSALYFCASSLGRGLPTDTQYFGPGTRLTVL.

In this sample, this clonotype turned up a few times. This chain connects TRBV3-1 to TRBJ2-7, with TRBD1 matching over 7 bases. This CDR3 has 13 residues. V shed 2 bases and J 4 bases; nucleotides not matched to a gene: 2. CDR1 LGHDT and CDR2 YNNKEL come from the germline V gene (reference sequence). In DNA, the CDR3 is TGTGCCAGCAGCCAATTCAGGGGGTACGAGCAGTACTTC. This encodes CASSQFRGYEQYF.

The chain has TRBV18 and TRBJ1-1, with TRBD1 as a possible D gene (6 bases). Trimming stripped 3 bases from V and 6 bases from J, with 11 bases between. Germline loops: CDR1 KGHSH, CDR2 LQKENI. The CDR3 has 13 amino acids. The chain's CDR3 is CASSPDSRAEAFF. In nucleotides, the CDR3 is TGTGCCAGCTCACCGGACAGTCGGGCTGAAGCTTTCTTT.

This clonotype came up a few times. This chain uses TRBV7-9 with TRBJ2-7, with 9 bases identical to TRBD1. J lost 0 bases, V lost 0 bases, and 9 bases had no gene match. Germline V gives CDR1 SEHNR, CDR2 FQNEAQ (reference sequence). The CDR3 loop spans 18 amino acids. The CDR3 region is CASSLARTRDRDSYEQYF. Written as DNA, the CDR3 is TGTGCCAGCAGCTTAGCGAGAACCCGGGACAGGGACTCCTACGAGCAGTACTTC.

The CDR3 nucleotides are TGTGCCAGCAGCTTAGAAGGTGCCTCCTGGGAGACCCAGTACTTC. It encodes CASSLEGASWETQYF. V usage is TRBV7-8 and J usage is TRBJ2-5; D is unresolved. The CDR3 covers 15 residues. Looked up from germline, CDR1 is SGHVS and CDR2 is FQNEAQ. Trimming took 1 base from V and 5 from J, leaving 14 bases between them.

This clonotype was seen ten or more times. In nucleotides, the CDR3 is TGCGCCAGCAGCCAAGAGGGACAGGGAAGGGTGAACACTGAAGCTTTCTTT. Amino acid sequence: CASSQEGQGRVNTEAFF. The V gene is TRBV4-3, the J gene TRBJ1-1, with 9 nucleotides matching TRBD1. CDR1 is LGHNA, CDR2 YSLEER, per germline. The CDR3 loop spans 17 amino acids. With V trimmed by 0 bases and J by 0 bases, 5 bases remained unmatched.

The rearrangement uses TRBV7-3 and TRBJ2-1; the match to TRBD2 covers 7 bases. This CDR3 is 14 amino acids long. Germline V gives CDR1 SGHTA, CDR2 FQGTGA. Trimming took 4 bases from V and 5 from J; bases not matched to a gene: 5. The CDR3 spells CASSSPAGNNEQFF. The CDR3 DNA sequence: TGTGCCAGCAGCTCTCCAGCGGGGAACAATGAGCAGTTCTTC. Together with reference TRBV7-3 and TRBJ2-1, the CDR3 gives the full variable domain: GAGVSQTPSNKVTEKGKYVELRCDPISGHTALYWYRQSLGQGPEFLIYFQGTGAADDSGLPNDRFFAVRPEGSVSTLKIQRTERGDSAVYLCASSSPAGNNEQFFGPGTRLTVL.

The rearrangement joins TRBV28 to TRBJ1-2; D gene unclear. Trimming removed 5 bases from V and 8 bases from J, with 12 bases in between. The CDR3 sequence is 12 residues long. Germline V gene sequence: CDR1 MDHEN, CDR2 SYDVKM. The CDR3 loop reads CASSPPRMGYTF. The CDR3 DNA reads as TGTGCCAGCAGTCCCCCTCGGATGGGCTACACCTTC.